Following are 16 T cell receptor beta chains from one sample sequenced in a study of shared clonotypes between healthy human individuals. Some clones are missing from TCRdb's copy, which holds only in-frame ones; the method was immunoSEQ multiplex PCR. Of hundreds of thousands of clones listed, 90% to 98% are singletons. Naive CD8 cells comprised CD45RO-negative, CCR7-positively selected cells, excluding terminally differentiated effector memory CD45RA+ cells. The sample comprised naive CD8+ T cells sorted from blood. The source is a man aged 30-40 years in good health.

In nucleotides, the CDR3 is TGCGCCAGCGCGGACGGTAACACTGAAGCTTTCTTT. It specifies CASADGNTEAFF. The V and J genes are TRBV4-3 and TRBJ1-1; D remains unclear. There are 12 residues in the CDR3. The V and J ends lost 8 bases and 2 bases respectively, with 9 bases between them. Germline V gives CDR1 LGHNA, CDR2 YSLEER.

Points on this clone: Other DNA sequences in this sample translate to the same CDR3. The chain recombines TRBV27 with TRBJ2-7, with D perhaps given as TRBD1 or TRBD2 (5 bases each). The germline V gene has CDR1 MNHEY and CDR2 SMNVEV (reference sequence). The CDR3 is 14 amino acids. V was cut by 5 bases and J by 0 bases, with 11 bases left in between. The CDR3 spells CASSPSRGSYEQYF. The CDR3 DNA sequence: TGTGCCAGCAGTCCATCGAGGGGCTCCTACGAGCAGTACTTC.

The chain carries TRBV5-5 and TRBJ2-7, with 7 bases fitting TRBD1. V was pared by 3 bases and J by 7 bases, with 16 bases of the junction left unmatched. This CDR3 comprises 16 residues. CDR1 is SGHKS and CDR2 is YYEKEE in the germline V gene (reference sequence). The CDR3 nucleotides read TGTGCCAGCAGCTCACGACCGGGACAGACCCAACTAGAGCAGTACTTC. Translation gives CASSSRPGQTQLEQYF. Full variable domain (missing parts from reference TRBV5-5 and TRBJ2-7): DAGVTQSPTHLIKTRGQQVTLRCSPISGHKSVSWYQQVLGQGPQFIFQYYEKEERGRGNFPDRFSARQFPNYSSELNVNALLLGDSALYLCASSSRPGQTQLEQYFGPGTRLTVT.

The J gene is TRBJ2-1, the V gene TRBV5-1, with 7 bases lining up with TRBD2. The germline CDR1 and CDR2 sequences are SGHRS and YFSETQ. Unmatched junction bases numbered 6, after V lost 4 bases and J lost 2 bases. This CDR3 is built from 15 residues. The DNA for the CDR3 is TGCGCCAGCAGCCCTAGCACTAGCGCCTACAATGAGCAGTTCTTC. It encodes CASSPSTSAYNEQFF.

The chain recombines TRBV4-1 with TRBJ2-5; a possible D gene is TRBD2 (6 bases). Germline CDR1 and CDR2: MGHRA and YSYEKL. V shed 2 bases and J shed 5 bases, with 21 bases lying between them. The CDR3 sequence is 17 residues long. CDR3 sequence: CASSQKISSGVMETQYF. CDR3 DNA sequence: TGCGCCAGCAGCCAAAAGATATCCTCGGGGGTAATGGAGACCCAGTACTTC.

The CDR3 sequence is CAWSVGRTYEQYF. CDR3 DNA sequence: TGTGCCTGGAGTGTAGGCAGGACCTACGAGCAGTACTTC. The V gene is TRBV30, the J gene TRBJ2-7; no reliable D call. Germline V CDR1 and CDR2: GTSNPN, SVGIG (reference sequence). The CDR3 is 13 amino acids. Trimming took off 0 bases at V and 2 bases at J, with 8 bases between the two ends.

This rearrangement joins TRBV27 to TRBJ1-2; possible D gene TRBD1, 6 bases. Germline V gene lookup returns CDR1 MNHEY and CDR2 SMNVEV (reference sequence). The CDR3 covers 17 residues. Trimming removed 7 bases at V and 2 bases at J, with 23 bases between. The CDR3 sequence: CASNQMQGLGGNYGYTF. In DNA form, the CDR3 reads TGTGCCAGCAACCAGATGCAGGGGCTCGGAGGAAACTATGGCTACACCTTC.

This clone was recorded only once. The chain joins TRBV11-3 to TRBJ2-2; the D is unclear. CDR3 length equals 14 residues. V was trimmed by 7 bases and J by 6 bases, leaving 15 bases between them. Germline V gene sequence: CDR1 SGHNT, CDR2 YENEEA. CDR3 sequence reads: CASKSREGAGELFF. The CDR3 DNA reads TGTGCCAGCAAAAGTAGGGAAGGCGCCGGGGAGCTGTTTTTT.

The rearrangement uses TRBV10-3 and TRBJ2-7, with 8 bases that match TRBD2. Germline V gene sequence: CDR1 ENHRY, CDR2 SYGVKD. J gave up 6 bases and V 0 bases, and 7 bases lay outside the gene matches. The CDR3 totals 15 residues. The CDR3 here is CAISESGLVRLEQYF. The CDR3 bases are TGTGCCATCAGTGAGTCGGGACTAGTGCGCCTCGAGCAGTACTTC.

Notes on this clone: The sample contains more than one DNA sequence encoding this CDR3. V gene TRBV5-6 combines with J gene TRBJ1-5, with 7 bases lining up with TRBD1. CDR1 is SGHDT, CDR2 YYEEEE, per germline. With 4 bases clipped from V and 4 bases from J, the junction kept 5 bases outside the gene matches. This CDR3 comprises 14 residues. The CDR3 DNA reads TGTGCCAGCAGCCTGGGACAGCTAAATCAGCCCCAGCATTTT. It specifies CASSLGQLNQPQHF.

V gene TRBV6-1 combines with J gene TRBJ2-3; the match to TRBD2 covers 11 bases. V gave up 5 bases and J gave up 6 bases; unmatched junction bases: 7. The CDR3 is made up of 15 amino acids. Per the germline V gene, CDR1 is MNHNS and CDR2 is SASEGT. The CDR3 reads CASSLSGRAWDTQYF. In DNA, the CDR3 is TGTGCCAGCAGTCTTAGCGGGAGGGCCTGGGATACGCAGTATTTT.

The V and J genes are TRBV7-2 and TRBJ1-1; D ambiguous. Germline lookup yields CDR1 SGHTA and CDR2 FQGNSA. V was cut by 2 bases and J by 1 base, with 11 bases left in between. The length of the CDR3 is 15 residues. The CDR3 spells CASSLNPGGNTEAFF. In DNA, the CDR3 is TGTGCCAGCAGCTTAAATCCGGGAGGGAACACTGAAGCTTTCTTT.

The genes are TRBV21-1 and TRBJ1-5; the D call of TRBD1 is as the table states it, not checked on the DNA. TRBV21-1 is a pseudogene. The CDR3 spans 19 residues. The CDR3 region is CASSPKTGHLPFSNQPQHF. CDR3 nucleotides: TGTGCCAGCAGCCCCAAGACAGGGCACCTACCTTTTAGCAATCAGCCCCAGCATTTT.

V and J are TRBV6-6 and TRBJ2-7; no clear D. The germline V and J ends were trimmed by 2 bases and 6 bases, with 14 bases remaining between them. This CDR3 has 14 amino acids. Germline V gene data show CDR1 as MNHNY and CDR2 as SVGAGI (reference sequence). In nucleotides, the CDR3 is TGTGCCAGCAGTTACCAAGCATCCTGGGGCGAGCAGTACTTC. This translates into CASSYQASWGEQYF.

The chain joins TRBV6-5 to TRBJ2-7; D might be TRBD2 (5 bases). Between the trimmed V and J ends, which lost 6 bases and 7 bases, there was a span of 10 bases. The germline CDR1 and CDR2 sequences are MNHEY and SVGAGI. The CDR3 length is 11 residues. The CDR3 sequence is CASSEKREQYF. CDR3 coding DNA: TGTGCCAGCAGCGAAAAGCGGGAGCAGTACTTC.

This chain uses TRBV28 with TRBJ2-5; tentative D call: TRBD1 (6 bases). Trimming took off 0 bases at V and 1 base at J, with 9 bases between the two ends. This CDR3 region has 15 residues. From germline, CDR1 is MDHEN and CDR2 SYDVKM. Written as DNA, the CDR3 is TGTGCCAGCAGTTTATGGGACAGCGGCCAAGAGACCCAGTACTTC. Translated: CASSLWDSGQETQYF.